This T cell receptor beta chain comes out of a study of shared clonotypes between healthy human individuals. Overall study: The study enrolled a couple of women and three men aged 18 to 49.

The CDR3 extends over 15 amino acids. V gave up 0 bases and J gave up 5 bases; unmatched junction bases: 6. Looked up from germline, CDR1 is SGHTS and CDR2 is YDEGEE. As concerns this clone: Its antigen remains unknown.

Clones were read by immunoSEQ multiplex PCR, and TCRdb kept only the in-frame ones, dropping some. In the table there are fewer than 400,000 clones, around 67% of which are singletons. Overall study findings and caveats: In contrast to clonotypes shared by all four donors, non-shared clonotypes had lower generation probabilities.

Every donor, a Caucasian adult, lived in Nashville, Tennessee. Division of CD4+ cells produced a CD45RA+ naive subset and a CD45RA-negative memory subset. This receptor was obtained from a man in his thirties or forties in good health. The chain links TRBV5-8 to TRBJ2-5, with 8 bases that match TRBD2. Sequenced: memory CD4+ T cells sorted from blood. Documented subset: CD45RA-negative fraction. The CDR3 DNA follows: TGTGCCAGCAGCTTGGATGGGGCTAGCGGGGAGACCCAGTACTTC. It is translated as CASSLDGASGETQYF.